Shown below are 10 T cell receptor beta chains from a single sample sequenced in a study of cytomegalovirus exposure and HLA in healthy donors. Using immunoSEQ multiplex PCR, the repertoire was profiled, and TCRdb retains in-frame clones only, with some absent. This table holds some 98,000 clones, approximately 90% found once. Sequenced: PBMCs. The receptors were sampled from a woman in her thirties in good health and CMV-seronegative.

This clone was observed a single time. The rearrangement links TRBV19 to TRBJ2-1, with TRBD2 as a possible D gene (6 bases). The CDR3 is made up of 15 amino acids. The ends were cut back, 6 bases at V and 0 bases at J, with 12 bases in the middle. Germline-derived CDR1 and CDR2 are LNHDA and SQIVND (reference sequence). The CDR3 bases are TGTGCCAGTAGGTCGGGACTGAGCTCCTACAATGAGCAGTTCTTC. Its translation: CASRSGLSSYNEQFF.

This rearrangement joins TRBV15 to TRBJ2-1; D is possibly TRBD1 (6 bases). V dropped 0 bases and J dropped 4 bases, with 10 bases sitting between them. The CDR3 is 15 residues long. CDR1 and CDR2 (germline): LNHNV, YYDKDF (reference sequence). The CDR3 DNA is TGTGCCACCAGCAGAGATCCGGACAGTTACAATGAGCAGTTCTTC. Its translation: CATSRDPDSYNEQFF.

This chain connects TRBV9 to TRBJ1-4, with TRBD1 as a possible D gene (6 bases). CDR3 length: 15 residues. Germline V gene sequence: CDR1 SGDLS, CDR2 YYNGEE. Deletions cut 0 bases from V and 7 bases from J, with 13 bases between. The CDR3 DNA reads as TGTGCCAGCAGCGTAGGGACAGCCGATACTGAAAAACTGTTTTTT. Translation gives CASSVGTADTEKLFF. Full variable domain (outside the CDR3, taken from reference TRBV9 and TRBJ1-4): DSGVTQTPKHLITATGQRVTLRCSPRSGDLSVYWYQQSLDQGLQFLIQYYNGEERAKGNILERFSAQQFPDLHSELNLSSLELGDSALYFCASSVGTADTEKLFFGSGTQLSVL.

The V gene is TRBV29-1, the J gene TRBJ1-4; TRBD1 matches at 9 bases. This CDR3 comprises 13 residues. Trimming cost V 7 bases and J 7 bases; bases outside gene matches: 7. CDR1 is SQVTM, CDR2 ANQGSEA, per germline. The CDR3 DNA sequence: TGCAGCGGTCAGACAGGGGGGGGTGAAAAACTGTTTTTT. Amino acid sequence: CSGQTGGGEKLFF.

The chain recombines TRBV5-6 with TRBJ1-5, with D unresolved. V lost 1 base and J lost 4, with 3 bases in between. The CDR3 totals 12 residues. CDR1 and CDR2 (germline): SGHDT, YYEEEE. The CDR3 DNA is TGTGCCAGCAGCTTGCGGAATCAGCCCCAGCATTTT. This encodes CASSLRNQPQHF.

The V gene is TRBV9, the J gene TRBJ1-1; maybe TRBD1 (5 bases). Trimming removed 3 bases at V and 1 base at J, with 13 bases between. The CDR3 totals 15 residues. The germline V gene encodes CDR1 SGDLS and CDR2 YYNGEE. The CDR3 region is CASSEQGSGNTEAFF. In DNA form, the CDR3 reads TGTGCCAGCAGCGAGCAGGGCTCGGGGAACACTGAAGCTTTCTTT.

The genes are TRBV9 and TRBJ2-7, with 11 bases lining up with TRBD1. CDR1 and CDR2 from the germline V gene are SGDLS and YYNGEE. The V gene end was trimmed by 3 bases and the J gene end by 9 bases; junction bases not matched to a gene: 8. The CDR3 totals 14 residues. The CDR3, as DNA: TGTGCCAGCAGCGCCGGGACAGGGGGACGGGGGCAGTACTTC. This sequence encodes CASSAGTGGRGQYF. The whole variable domain, filled in from reference TRBV9 and TRBJ2-7, reads DSGVTQTPKHLITATGQRVTLRCSPRSGDLSVYWYQQSLDQGLQFLIQYYNGEERAKGNILERFSAQQFPDLHSELNLSSLELGDSALYFCASSAGTGGRGQYFGPGTRLTVT.

The V call is TRBV5-1, the J call TRBJ2-5, with a weak D call TRBD1 (6 bases). The CDR3 is 15 amino acids. Deletions cut 0 bases from V and 1 base from J, with 10 bases between. Germline CDR1 reads SGHRS; CDR2 reads YFSETQ. DNA for the CDR3: TGCGCCAGCAGCTTGGTAGGGGGATCCCAAGAGACCCAGTACTTC. It yields the protein CASSLVGGSQETQYF.

The V and J genes are TRBV11-3 and TRBJ2-2; TRBD1 aligns across 11 bases. Germline values: CDR1 SGHNT, CDR2 YENEEA. The V gene end was trimmed by 5 bases and the J gene end by 6 bases; junction bases not matched to a gene: 5. The CDR3 extends over 15 amino acids. The CDR3 DNA is TGTGCCAGCAGCCCGGGGGGACAGGGGGCCGGGGAGCTGTTTTTT. Its protein is CASSPGGQGAGELFF.

The chain is built from TRBV5-1 and TRBJ1-6; D not resolved. The germline V and J ends were trimmed by 4 bases and 9 bases, with 23 bases remaining between them. CDR3 length equals 17 residues. CDR1 and CDR2 from the germline V gene are SGHRS and YFSETQ. The CDR3 coding sequence is TGCGCCAGCAGCCCAAAAATGGGAGGAGGTGTTGGTTCACCCCTCCACTTT. This translates into CASSPKMGGGVGSPLHF.